These 22 T cell receptor beta chains share one sample of origin, sequenced in a study of blood T cell repertoires in COVID-19. This table comes from immunoSEQ multiplex PCR, and its TCRdb copy is limited to in-frame clones, with some not included. The sample has some 240,000 clones, approximately 86% seen once. The specimen sequenced was PBMCs or T cells enriched from blood (not recorded which). The receptors were sampled from a middle-aged woman with acute COVID-19.

The chain is built from TRBV3-1 (or the pseudogene TRBV3-2) and TRBJ2-1; 12 bases align to TRBD2. CDR3 length equals 17 residues. Germline lookup yields CDR1 LGHDT and CDR2 YNNKEL (reference sequence). V lost 3 bases, J lost 5 bases, and 8 bases stayed unmatched. CDR3 in DNA: TGTGCCAGCAGCCATGACCGACTAGCGGGAGTCCACAATGAGCAGTTCTTC. It is translated as CASSHDRLAGVHNEQFF.

This clone was picked up a small number of times. The DNA for the CDR3 is TGTGCCAGCAGCCAAGATCTTCCAGGGGTACTCTCTAACTATGGCTACACCTTC. The encoded protein is CASSQDLPGVLSNYGYTF. This chain connects TRBV3-1 (or the pseudogene TRBV3-2) to TRBJ1-2; a weak D match, TRBD1 (6 bases). This CDR3 is 18 amino acids long. Trimming pared 0 bases from V and 0 bases from J, leaving 17 bases between. The germline V gene has CDR1 LGHDT and CDR2 YNNKEL (reference sequence).

This sequence joins TRBV7-9 and TRBJ2-6, with D unresolved. The length of the CDR3 is 15 residues. Trimming pared 5 bases from V and 3 bases from J, leaving 11 bases between. Germline CDR1 and CDR2: SEHNR and FQNEAQ (reference sequence). This CDR3 reads CASSPMAVGANVLTF. The CDR3 nucleotides are TGTGCCAGCAGCCCCATGGCAGTTGGGGCCAACGTCCTGACTTTC.

The V call is TRBV4-1, the J call TRBJ1-5; TRBD1 agrees at 10 bases. The CDR3 length is 16 residues. V trimming: 0 bases; J trimming: 6 bases; junction bases outside the gene matches: 5. CDR1 MGHRA and CDR2 YSYEKL come from the germline V gene. The CDR3 DNA is TGCGCCAGCAGCCAAGATCCGGGACAGGGGATTCAGCCCCAGCATTTT. Amino acid sequence: CASSQDPGQGIQPQHF.

The J gene is TRBJ2-3, the V gene TRBV7-8, with D maybe TRBD2 (5 bases). Trimming cost V 0 bases and J 2 bases, with 9 bases left between them. CDR3 size: 15 residues. Germline CDR1 SGHVS, CDR2 FQNEAQ. CDR3 nucleotide sequence: TGTGCCAGCAGCTTAGCGCGTGACTACACAGATACGCAGTATTTT. It encodes CASSLARDYTDTQYF.

V is TRBV2 and J is TRBJ2-7, with 7 bases fitting TRBD2. The CDR3 length is 14 residues. Germline lookup yields CDR1 SNHLY and CDR2 FYNNEI. Trimming removed 8 bases from V and 5 bases from J; junction bases left unmatched: 12. The CDR3 DNA is TGTGCCAGCGGTCAGGCGGGAGACCTGCACGAGCAGTACTTC. As protein: CASGQAGDLHEQYF. The whole variable domain, remainder taken from reference TRBV2 and TRBJ2-7, is EPEVTQTPSHQVTQMGQEVILRCVPISNHLYFYWYRQILGQKVEFLVSFYNNEISEKSEIFDDQFSVERPDGSNFTLKIRSTKLEDSAMYFCASGQAGDLHEQYFGPGTRLTVT.

V and J are TRBV6-1 and TRBJ2-5; D gene ambiguous. Germline CDR1 and CDR2: MNHNS and SASEGT. V was shortened by 2 bases and J by 0 bases, with 10 bases between the two germline ends. The CDR3 has 15 amino acids. CDR3 in amino acids: CASSERHAYQETQYF. The CDR3 nucleotides are TGTGCCAGCAGTGAAAGACATGCGTACCAAGAGACCCAGTACTTC.

The chain uses TRBV30 and TRBJ2-2, with 10 bases aligning to TRBD2. V shed 5 bases and J 3 bases; nucleotides not matched to a gene: 9. The CDR3 extends over 16 amino acids. From germline, CDR1 is GTSNPN and CDR2 SVGIG (reference sequence). Written as DNA, the CDR3 is TGTGCCTGGTATCCGGGACTAGCGAGGGACACCGGGGAGCTGTTTTTT. Amino acid sequence: CAWYPGLARDTGELFF.

The chain employs TRBV7-9 and TRBJ1-1, with D hard to call. From germline, CDR1 is SEHNR and CDR2 FQNEAQ (reference sequence). The ends were cut back, 1 base at V and 4 bases at J, with 4 bases in the middle. The CDR3 is made up of 12 amino acids. Here the CDR3 DNA reads TGTGCCAGCAGCTTAGGGCCCACTGAAGCTTTCTTT. This translates into CASSLGPTEAFF.

This clone was picked up one time. The chain combines TRBV28 with TRBJ1-1; 8 bases match TRBD1. Germline V gives CDR1 MDHEN, CDR2 SYDVKM. This CDR3 contains 13 residues. V trimming: 2 bases; J trimming: 4 bases; junction bases outside the gene matches: 0. The CDR3 bases are TGTGCCAGCAGTTTAACAGGGGGCACTGAAGCTTTCTTT. It is translated as CASSLTGGTEAFF.

The J gene is TRBJ1-2, the V gene TRBV7-9; D is unclear. V was cut by 2 bases and J by 2 bases, with 6 bases left in between. Germline V gives CDR1 SEHNR, CDR2 FQNEAQ (reference sequence). There are 13 residues in the CDR3. The CDR3 bases are TGTGCCAGCAGCTTAATACAGAACTATGGCTACACCTTC. Translated: CASSLIQNYGYTF.

This sequence joins TRBV19 and TRBJ2-7; 13 bases fit TRBD2. The V gene's germline CDR1 is LNHDA and CDR2 SQIVND (reference sequence). The CDR3 sequence is 16 residues long. V gave up 3 bases and J gave up 4 bases; unmatched junction bases: 6. The CDR3 sequence is CASSILPGLAGYEQYF. The DNA of the CDR3 is TGTGCCAGTAGTATCCTCCCGGGACTAGCGGGGTACGAGCAGTACTTC.

This clone was observed a handful of times. This chain uses TRBV29-1 with TRBJ2-1; weak D call: TRBD2 (5 bases). V was pared by 7 bases and J by 4 bases, with 14 bases between. CDR1 and CDR2 from the germline V gene are SQVTM and ANQGSEA. The CDR3 contains 13 residues. This CDR3 is CSAVGGLYNEQFF. The CDR3 DNA is TGCAGCGCAGTGGGCGGACTTTACAATGAGCAGTTCTTC.

The V and J genes are TRBV14 and TRBJ1-3; D remains unclear. Germline CDR1 SGHDN, CDR2 FVKESK. The CDR3 runs 16 residues. V gave up 5 bases and J gave up 0 bases, with 14 bases separating them. The CDR3 coding sequence is TGTGCCAGCAGCACAAGGAGCGCCAGCTCTGGAAACACCATATATTTT. Protein: CASSTRSASSGNTIYF.

The chain has TRBV2 and TRBJ1-3, with 7 bases fitting TRBD1. Per germline, CDR1 SNHLY and CDR2 FYNNEI. The CDR3 runs 14 residues. J gave up 1 base and V 6 bases, and 3 bases lay outside the gene matches. The CDR3 DNA reads as TGTGCCAGCAGGTCGGACAGGTCTGGAAACACCATATATTTT. Translation gives CASRSDRSGNTIYF.

This clone appeared once. The chain joins TRBV11-2 to TRBJ2-7; 7 nucleotides match TRBD1. The V gene end was trimmed by 2 bases and the J gene end by 5 bases; junction bases not matched to a gene: 6. Germline V CDR1 and CDR2: SGHAT, FQNNGV. The length of the CDR3 is 14 residues. The CDR3 loop is CASSLNDRDHEQYF. The CDR3 DNA reads TGTGCCAGCAGCTTAAATGACAGGGATCACGAGCAGTACTTC.

This sequence joins TRBV5-8 and TRBJ2-7; possible D gene TRBD1, 6 bases. With 9 bases removed from V and 6 bases from J, the gap between germline ends came to 13 bases. Germline V lookup: CDR1 SGHTS, CDR2 YDEGEE. This CDR3 spans 11 amino acids. The DNA for the CDR3 is TGTGCCACCGAGGGGGTTACCGAGCAGTACTTC. As protein: CATEGVTEQYF.

The CDR3 reads CASSGREASTDTQYF. DNA of the CDR3: TGTGCCAGCAGTGGCCGGGAAGCTAGCACAGATACGCAGTATTTT. The gene calls are TRBV2 and TRBJ2-3; tentative D call: TRBD2 (5 bases). The ends were cut back, 4 bases at V and 0 bases at J, with 11 bases in the middle. The CDR3 sequence is 15 residues long. The germline V gene encodes CDR1 SNHLY and CDR2 FYNNEI.

V usage is TRBV6-1 and J usage is TRBJ1-1, with TRBD1 identical over 7 bases. With 1 base clipped from V and 2 bases from J, the junction kept 7 bases outside the gene matches. Germline CDR1 is MNHNS and CDR2 is SASEGT. There are 16 residues in the CDR3. The CDR3 region has the DNA TGTGCCAGCAGTGAAGGTAGGGGGCGAAGTAACACTGAAGCTTTCTTT. This codes for CASSEGRGRSNTEAFF.

The genes are TRBV21-1 and TRBJ2-7; TRBD1 is the table's D call and was not checked against the DNA. TRBV21-1 is annotated as a pseudogene. The CDR3 consists of 14 residues. DNA of the CDR3: TGTGCCAGCAGCGCAGACAGATTCTCCTACGAGCAGTACTTC. Encoded protein: CASSADRFSYEQYF.

The chain couples TRBV6-2 or TRBV6-3 to TRBJ2-5; 7 bases line up with TRBD1. The CDR3 is 14 amino acids. Germline assignment: CDR1 MNHEY and CDR2 SVGEGT. The trim removed 6 bases at V and 3 bases at J, leaving 7 bases unmatched. In DNA, the CDR3 is TGTGCCAGCAGCCCCGGGACAGCCAAAGAGACCCAGTACTTC. Amino acids: CASSPGTAKETQYF.

The rearrangement uses TRBV4-1 and TRBJ2-4, with D possibly matching TRBD1 (5 bases). Germline assignment: CDR1 MGHRA and CDR2 YSYEKL. With 1 base removed from V and 15 bases from J, the gap between germline ends came to 19 bases. The CDR3 extends over 14 amino acids. The CDR3 DNA follows: TGCGCCAGCAGCCAAGGGGGCGGACCACCCGCTGTGTACTTC. It is translated as CASSQGGGPPAVYF.